This entry concerns a single T cell receptor beta chain. No antigen is known for it. This CDR3 has 13 residues. The V gene's germline CDR1 is SNHLY and CDR2 FYNNEI. With 60 Vbeta and 13 Jbeta primers, the PCR was carried out. The method was immunoSEQ multiplex PCR; TCRdb's version includes in-frame clones alone and lacks a portion of them. The profile covers some 180,000 clones, with roughly 80% appearing a single time and less than 2.5% taken by the ten largest. This sample is drawn from a study of cytomegalovirus exposure and HLA in healthy donors. Study-level results: It was likely that a cluster of highly shared sequence variants was a sequencing artifact.

J is TRBJ2-5 and V is TRBV2; D is perhaps TRBD1 (5 bases). The J call may be incorrect, as the DNA end agrees better with TRBJ2-7. This clonotype originated in a male donor in good health and CMV-seronegative. The specimen sequenced was PBMCs. CDR3: CASSLRDLYEQYF. In nucleotides, the CDR3 is TGTGCCAGCTCCCTCAGGGATCTTTACGAGCAGTACTTC.